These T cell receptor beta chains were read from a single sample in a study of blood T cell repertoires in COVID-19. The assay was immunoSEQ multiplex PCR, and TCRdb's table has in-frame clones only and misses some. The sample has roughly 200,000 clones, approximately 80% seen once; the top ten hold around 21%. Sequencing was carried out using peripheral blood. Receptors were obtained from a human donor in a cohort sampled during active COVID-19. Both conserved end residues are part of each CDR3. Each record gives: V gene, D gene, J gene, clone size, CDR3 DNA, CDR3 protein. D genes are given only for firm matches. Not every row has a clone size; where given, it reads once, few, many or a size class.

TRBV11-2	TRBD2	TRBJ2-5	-	TGTGCCAGCAGTATAGCGGGGGGGCCTGCGACCCAGTACTTC	CASSIAGGPATQYF
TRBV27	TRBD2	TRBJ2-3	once	TGTGCCAGCGCCCCTGGGCTAGCGGGACTGACAGATACGCAGTATTTT	CASAPGLAGLTDTQYF
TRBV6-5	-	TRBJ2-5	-	TGTGCCAGCAGGGGAGGCAGGGTTCCCCAAGAGACCCAGTACTTC	CASRGGRVPQETQYF
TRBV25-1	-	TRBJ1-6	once	TGTGCCAGCAGTGAATACAGGGATTCACCCCTCCACTTT	CASSEYRDSPLHF
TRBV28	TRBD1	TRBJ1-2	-	TGTGCCAGCAAACCCCTGACAGGGGCTTATGGCTACACCTTC	CASKPLTGAYGYTF
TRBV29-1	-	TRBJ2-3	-	TGCAGCGTTTTCCCTAGCACAGATACGCAGTATTTT	CSVFPSTDTQYF
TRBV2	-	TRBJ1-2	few	TGTGCCAGCAGTGGGCAGGGCTACACCTTC	CASSGQGYTF
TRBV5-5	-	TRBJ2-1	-	TGTGCCAGCACGACGACTTATGAGCAGTTCTTC	CASTTTYEQFF
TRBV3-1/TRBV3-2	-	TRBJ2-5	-	TGTGCCAGCAGCCAAGATTCAGGGGTCGGGAAGACCCAGTACTTC	CASSQDSGVGKTQYF
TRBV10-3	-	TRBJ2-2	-	TGTGCCATCACCTCGTCGGGTTCCACCGGGGAGCTGTTTTTT	CAITSSGSTGELFF
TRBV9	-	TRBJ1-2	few	TGTGCCAGCACCCTACTCGACAGAGACTATGGCTACACCTTC	CASTLLDRDYGYTF
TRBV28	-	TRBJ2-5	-	TGTGCCAGCAGTTCCCCGGGACTGCCGCAAGAGACCCAGTACTTC	CASSSPGLPQETQYF
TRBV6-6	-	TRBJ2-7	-	TGTGCCAGCAGTTCCCCCGACGAGCAGTACTTC	CASSSPDEQYF
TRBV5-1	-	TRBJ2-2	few	TGCGCCAGCAGTCGAGAGATGAGAATCGGCACCGGGGAGCTGTTTTTT	CASSREMRIGTGELFF
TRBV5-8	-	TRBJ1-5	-	TGTGCCAGCACCCGAACAGGGTTTGGGGGTCAGCCCCAGCATTTT	CASTRTGFGGQPQHF
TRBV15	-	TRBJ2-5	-	TGTGCCACCAGCCTAACAGGGCTGGAGACCCAGTACTTC	CATSLTGLETQYF
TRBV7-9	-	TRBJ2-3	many	TGTGCCAGCAGCAATACGGAGACAGATACGCAGTATTTT	CASSNTETDTQYF
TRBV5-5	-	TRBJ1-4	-	TGTGCCAGCAGCTTGGTGACAGGTGATGAAAAACTGTTTTTT	CASSLVTGDEKLFF
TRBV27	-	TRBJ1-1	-	TGTGCCAGCAGTTTTGGTTCAGGGGCTGAAGCTTTCTTT	CASSFGSGAEAFF
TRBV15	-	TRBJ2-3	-	TGTGCCACCGCTGGGACGGGAGGCACAGATACGCAGTATTTT	CATAGTGGTDTQYF
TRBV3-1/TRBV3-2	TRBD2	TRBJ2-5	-	TGTGCCAGCAGCGAACGGGGGGGATGGGAGACCCAGTACTTC	CASSERGGWETQYF
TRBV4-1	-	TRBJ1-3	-	TGCGCCAGCAGCCAACTTACACACAGTTCTGGAAACACCATATATTTT	CASSQLTHSSGNTIYF
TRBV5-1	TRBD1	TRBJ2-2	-	TGCGCCAGCAGCTCCCCAACAGGGGCGGGCGGGGAGCTGTTTTTT	CASSSPTGAGGELFF
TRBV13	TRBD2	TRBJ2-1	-	TGTGCCAGCAGCCTCGGACTAGCCTCCTACAATGAGCAGTTCTTC	CASSLGLASYNEQFF
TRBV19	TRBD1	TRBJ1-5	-	TGTGCCAGTAGTGGACTGCCGGGACAGGGCTTCGTCGTTCAGCCCCAGCATTTT	CASSGLPGQGFVVQPQHF
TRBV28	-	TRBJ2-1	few	TGTGCCAGCAGTCCCCTTTATGAGCAGTTCTTC	CASSPLYEQFF
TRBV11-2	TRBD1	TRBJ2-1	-	TGTGCCAGCAACTCACCCGGGACAGGGTCTAATGAGCAGTTCTTC	CASNSPGTGSNEQFF
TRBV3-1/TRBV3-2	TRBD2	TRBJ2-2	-	TGTGCCAGCTCAGGCGGGGGGCCTGGCGGGGAGCTGTTTTTT	CASSGGGPGGELFF
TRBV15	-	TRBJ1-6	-	TGTGCCACCAGCAGAGCCCTCGGGGGAAATAATTCACCCCTCCACTTT	CATSRALGGNNSPLHF
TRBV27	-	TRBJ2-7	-	TGTGCCAGCAGTTTATCGACGGGGGTCTACGAGCAGTACTTC	CASSLSTGVYEQYF
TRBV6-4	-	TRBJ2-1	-	TGTGCCAGCAGTGACAGGACAGGCGGGAAACCCAATGAGCAGTTCTTC	CASSDRTGGKPNEQFF
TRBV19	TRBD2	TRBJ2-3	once	TGTGCCAGTCAGGGACTAGCGGGCCGCACAGATACGCAGTATTTT	CASQGLAGRTDTQYF
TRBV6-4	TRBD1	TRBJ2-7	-	TGTGCCAGCGATAGGACAGGAGTAGCCTACGAGCAGTACTTC	CASDRTGVAYEQYF
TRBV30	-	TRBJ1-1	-	TGTGCCTGGCACAAGGGGGTTTCGGACACTGAAGCTTTCTTT	CAWHKGVSDTEAFF
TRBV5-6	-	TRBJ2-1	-	TGTGCCAGCAGCTTAATGGGGCAGGGTCAGTTCTTC	CASSLMGQGQFF
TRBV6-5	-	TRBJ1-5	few	TGTGCCATCGGGGGGGACGCAGGGGTCAATCAGCCCCAGCATTTT	CAIGGDAGVNQPQHF
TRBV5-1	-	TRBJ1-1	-	TGCGCCAGCAGCTCGGGAGACCTGAACACTGAAGCTTTCTTT	CASSSGDLNTEAFF
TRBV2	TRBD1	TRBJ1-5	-	TGTGCCAGCAAGGGACAGGGGGGCATCAATCAGCCCCAGCATTTT	CASKGQGGINQPQHF
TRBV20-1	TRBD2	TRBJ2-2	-	TGCAGTGCTAGTCCTAGCGGGGGTTTAGGAACCGGGGAGCTGTTTTTT	CSASPSGGLGTGELFF
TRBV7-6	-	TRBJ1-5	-	TGTGCCAGCAGCCTAACATCGACCGCCTCTAGGAATCAGCCCCAGCATTTT	CASSLTSTASRNQPQHF
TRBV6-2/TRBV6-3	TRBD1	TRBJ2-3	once	TGTGCCAGCAGTTACCGGACAGGGGGCGCAGATACGCAGTATTTT	CASSYRTGGADTQYF
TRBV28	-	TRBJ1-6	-	TGTGCCAGCAGTTCACCGGGACACAACTTAGGAAATTCACCCCTCCACTTT	CASSSPGHNLGNSPLHF
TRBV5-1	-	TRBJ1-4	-	TGCGCCAGCAGCTTGGGGTGGGGGGATCGTGAAAAACTGTTTTTT	CASSLGWGDREKLFF
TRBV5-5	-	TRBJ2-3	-	TGTGCCAGCAGCTTGCAGGGAGATACGCAGTATTTT	CASSLQGDTQYF
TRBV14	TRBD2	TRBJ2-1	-	TGTGCCAGCAGCTCCAGACAGCGGGAGGGGTTTGCCTCCTACAATGAGCAGTTCTTC	CASSSRQREGFASYNEQFF
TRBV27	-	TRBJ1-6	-	TGTGCCAGCAGTTTTTGGTCTAGCTCCTATAATTCACCCCTCCACTTT	CASSFWSSSYNSPLHF
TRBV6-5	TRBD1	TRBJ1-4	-	TGTGCCAGCAGTTTTTACAGGGGTCGGGATGAAAAACTGTTTTTT	CASSFYRGRDEKLFF
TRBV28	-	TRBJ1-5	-	TGTGCCAGCGAGGTGACGGGCAATCAGCCCCAGCATTTT	CASEVTGNQPQHF
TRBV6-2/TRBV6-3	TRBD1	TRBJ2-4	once	TGTGCCAGCAGTTCTCGGACAGGGGGAATTCAGTACTTC	CASSSRTGGIQYF
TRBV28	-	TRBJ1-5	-	TGTGCCAGCAGATTCGTCAGGGGCTATCAGCCCCAGCATTTT	CASRFVRGYQPQHF
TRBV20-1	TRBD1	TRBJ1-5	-	TGCAGTGCTAGTCCGGGACAGGGGGATCAGCCCCAGCATTTT	CSASPGQGDQPQHF
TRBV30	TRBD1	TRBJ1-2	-	TGTGCCTGGAGTATGGGACAGGCACAGTTCTATGGCTACACCTTC	CAWSMGQAQFYGYTF
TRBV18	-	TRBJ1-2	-	TGTGCCAGCTCACCCCCGACAGGACCCATCGTCTATGGCTACACCTTC	CASSPPTGPIVYGYTF
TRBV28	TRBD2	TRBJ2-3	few	TGTGCCAGCATTGGGGGACTAGCGTCAGATACGCAGTATTTT	CASIGGLASDTQYF